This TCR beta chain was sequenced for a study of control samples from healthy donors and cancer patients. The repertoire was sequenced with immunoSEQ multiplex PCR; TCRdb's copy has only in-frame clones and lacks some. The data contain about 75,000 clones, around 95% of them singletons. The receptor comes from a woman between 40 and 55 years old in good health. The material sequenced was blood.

The CDR3 DNA follows: TGTGCCAGCAGTTACCGGGGGGCCAGTAGCACAGATACGCAGTATTTT. The encoded protein is CASSYRGASSTDTQYF. This rearrangement joins TRBV6-2 or TRBV6-3 to TRBJ2-3, with TRBD2 as a possible D gene (7 bases). Deletions cut 2 bases from V and 0 bases from J, with 12 bases between. This CDR3 is 16 amino acids long. Germline CDR1 MNHEY, CDR2 SVGEGT.